These 12 T cell receptor beta chains share one sample of origin, sequenced in a study of immune evolution from preneoplasia to lung adenocarcinoma. Sequenced by immunoSEQ multiplex PCR; TCRdb stores in-frame clones only, minus some. Among about 9,000 clones listed, approximately 85% were seen once. Specimen: FFPE minimally invasive lung adenocarcinoma tissue. The receptor set was obtained from a person aged 70 to 85 with lung adenocarcinoma.

V and J are TRBV27 and TRBJ2-1; D not certain. Trimming took off 6 bases at V and 6 bases at J, with 15 bases between the two ends. The CDR3 has 14 amino acids. Germline CDR1 is MNHEY and CDR2 is SMNVEV (reference sequence). CDR3: CASSRRAPGNEQFF. CDR3 DNA sequence: TGTGCCAGCAGCCGACGGGCTCCTGGCAATGAGCAGTTCTTC.

This sequence joins TRBV18 and TRBJ2-3; D may be TRBD1 (6 bases). Germline V gene data show CDR1 as KGHSH and CDR2 as LQKENI. This CDR3 is built from 15 residues. The V end lost 3 bases, the J end lost 1 base, and 11 bases lay between the germline ends. The CDR3 nucleotides read TGTGCCAGCTCACCCCTCAGACAGGGCACAGATACGCAGTATTTT. Translating it yields CASSPLRQGTDTQYF.

The chain couples TRBV6-5 to TRBJ1-2; D is uncertain. The CDR3 runs 12 residues. Trimming shortened V by 4 bases and J by 7 bases, and 10 bases separated the two germline ends. Germline assignment: CDR1 MNHEY and CDR2 SVGAGI. The CDR3 loop is CASSSPEIGYTF. The DNA of the CDR3 is TGTGCCAGCAGTTCCCCGGAGATTGGCTACACCTTC.

The genes are TRBV28 and TRBJ1-4, with D hard to call. The CDR3 is 12 amino acids. Per the germline V gene, CDR1 is MDHEN and CDR2 is SYDVKM. Between the trimmed V and J ends, which lost 4 bases and 7 bases, there was a span of 7 bases. CDR3 nucleotides: TGTGCCAGCAGTTCCCCCGCTGAAAAACTGTTTTTT. Protein: CASSSPAEKLFF.

This clone was seen only a few times. The rearrangement links TRBV7-8 to TRBJ2-2, with 10 positions matching TRBD1. Trimming removed 4 bases from V and 7 bases from J; junction bases left unmatched: 3. The CDR3 loop spans 14 amino acids. Germline V CDR1 and CDR2: SGHVS, FQNEAQ. The CDR3 coding sequence is TGTGCCAGCAGCTCGGGACAGGGGATCGGGGAGCTGTTTTTT. Protein sequence: CASSSGQGIGELFF.

The table lists this clone with a count of one. The chain has TRBV5-6 and TRBJ1-5; D not certain. The V gene lost 1 base and the J gene lost 5 bases, with 4 bases spanning the gap. CDR1 and CDR2 (germline): SGHDT, YYEEEE. The CDR3 contains 12 residues. This CDR3 reads CASSLRDQPQHF. In nucleotides, the CDR3 is TGTGCCAGCAGCTTGCGGGATCAGCCCCAGCATTTT.

The rearrangement joins TRBV19 to TRBJ1-5; D uncertain. The CDR3 loop spans 14 amino acids. V lost 3 bases and J lost 9, with 15 bases in between. Germline assignment: CDR1 LNHDA and CDR2 SQIVND (reference sequence). The CDR3 sequence: CASSIKSVLGPQHF. Written as DNA, the CDR3 is TGTGCCAGTAGTATTAAGTCAGTATTAGGGCCCCAGCATTTT.

V usage is TRBV6-1 and J usage is TRBJ1-5; D possibly corresponds to TRBD1 (6 bases). Germline V gene sequence: CDR1 MNHNS, CDR2 SASEGT. The V end lost 4 bases, the J end lost 2 bases, and 12 bases lay between the germline ends. This CDR3 has 15 residues. The CDR3 region is CASSVAGAGNQPQHF. The DNA for the CDR3 is TGTGCCAGCAGTGTGGCAGGGGCGGGCAATCAGCCCCAGCATTTT.

About this clone: At one of its ends the junction is not consistent with the germline gene, which may arise from a read error. Other DNA sequences of this sample code for an identical CDR3. The gene calls are TRBV5-1 and TRBJ1-6, with no clear D. Germline V gene lookup returns CDR1 SGHRS and CDR2 YFSETQ. The CDR3 consists of 17 residues. CDR3 sequence: CASSLAAVSSYNSPLHF. In DNA, the CDR3 is TGCGCCAGCAGTTTGGCGGCGGTTAGCTCCTATAATTCACCCCTCCACTTT. The full variable domain, its missing parts supplied by reference TRBV5-1 and TRBJ1-6, is KAGVTQTPRYLIKTRGQQVTLSCSPISGHRSVSWYQQTPGQGLQFLFEYFSETQRNKGNFPGRFSGRQFSNSRSEMNVSTLELGDSALYLCASSLAAVSSYNSPLHFGNGTRLTVT.

This clone was seen only once. An end of the junction does not agree with germline; a read error may underlie this. The rearrangement links TRBV11-1 to TRBJ2-1; 9 bases align to TRBD1. The CDR3 has 15 amino acids. The V gene's germline CDR1 is SGHAT and CDR2 FQDESV (reference sequence). The CDR3 loop reads CASSIAGTGMREQFF. The CDR3 nucleotides read TGTGCCAGCAGCATAGCCGGGACAGGGATGCGGGAGCAGTTCTTC.

The V and J genes are TRBV28 and TRBJ1-1; no firm D call. With 5 bases removed from V and 4 bases from J, the gap between germline ends came to 17 bases. This CDR3 has 15 residues. The germline V gene has CDR1 MDHEN and CDR2 SYDVKM. The CDR3 spells CASSVTGFSGTEAFF. The CDR3 coding sequence is TGTGCCAGCAGTGTGACGGGATTCTCGGGCACTGAAGCTTTCTTT.

Worth noting for this clone: At one boundary the junction diverges from the germline segment, which might be a read error. The V call is TRBV7-7, the J call TRBJ2-5; 9 bases fit TRBD1. The CDR3 runs 16 residues. Germline-derived CDR1 and CDR2 are SSHAT and FNYEAQ (reference sequence). The CDR3 protein is CASSSQTGTGRETQYF. DNA of the CDR3: TGTGCTAGCAGCTCCCAAACCGGGACAGGGAGGGAGACCCAGTACTTC.